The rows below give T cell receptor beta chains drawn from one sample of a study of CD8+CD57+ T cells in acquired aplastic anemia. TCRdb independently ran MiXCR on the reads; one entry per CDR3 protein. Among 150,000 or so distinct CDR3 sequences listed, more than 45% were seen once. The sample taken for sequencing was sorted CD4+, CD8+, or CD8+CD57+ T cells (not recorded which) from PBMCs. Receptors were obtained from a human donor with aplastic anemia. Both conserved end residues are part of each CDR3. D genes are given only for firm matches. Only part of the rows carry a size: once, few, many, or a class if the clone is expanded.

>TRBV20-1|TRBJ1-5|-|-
TGCAGTGCTAGAGTGTCAGGGGAGGACGTTCAGCCCCAGCATTTT
CSARVSGEDVQPQHF
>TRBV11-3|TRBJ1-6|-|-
TGTGCCAGCAGCTTAGCTAGAGATTCACCCCTCCACTTT
CASSLARDSPLHF
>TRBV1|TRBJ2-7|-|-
TGCGCCAGCAGCCAAGAGCGACTAGCGGCTCCCTACGAGCAGTACTTC
CASSQERLAAPYEQYF
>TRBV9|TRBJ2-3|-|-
TGTGCCACCAGCGGAGATACGCAGTATTTT
CATSGDTQYF
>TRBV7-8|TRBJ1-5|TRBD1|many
TGTGCCAGCAGCAAAAGGGGGACAGAGAGCAATCAGCCCCAGCATTTT
CASSKRGTESNQPQHF
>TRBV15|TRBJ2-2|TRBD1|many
TGTGCCACCAGCGCCTGGGCCGGGACAGACCCCACCGGGGAGCTGTTTTTT
CATSAWAGTDPTGELFF
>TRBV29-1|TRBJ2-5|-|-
TGCAGCGTTGGGGACAACCTCCGAGGGGAGACCCAGTACTTC
CSVGDNLRGETQYF
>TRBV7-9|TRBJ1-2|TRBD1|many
TGTGCCAGCAGCTTAGAATCGGGACAGGGGGCAAGGATCACCTTC
CASSLESGQGARITF
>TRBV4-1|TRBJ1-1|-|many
TGCGCCAGCAGCCAAGCTCTAGGGAACACTGAAGCTTTCTTT
CASSQALGNTEAFF
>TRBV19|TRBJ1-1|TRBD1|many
TGTGCCAGTATGTCGAGGACAGGGGTCGGGACAATTGAAGCTTTCTTT
CASMSRTGVGTIEAFF
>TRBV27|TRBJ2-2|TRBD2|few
TGTGCCAGCAGTTTTCAAGCGGGGACGAACACCGGGGAGCTGTTTTTT
CASSFQAGTNTGELFF
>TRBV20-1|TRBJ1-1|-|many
TGCAGTGCTAGAGAAAGGGGACGGATGAACACTGAAGCTTTCTTT
CSARERGRMNTEAFF
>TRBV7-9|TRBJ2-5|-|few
TGTGCCAGCAGCCCCATGGACTTCAGGCGAGAGACCCAGTACTTC
CASSPMDFRRETQYF
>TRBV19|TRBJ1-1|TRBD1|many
TGTGCCAGCAAGGGACAGGGGAGCACTGAAGCTTTCTTT
CASKGQGSTEAFF
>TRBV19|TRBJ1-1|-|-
TGTACCAGTAGTATTTTATCAGAGGCGACTGAAGCTTTCTTT
CTSSILSEATEAFF
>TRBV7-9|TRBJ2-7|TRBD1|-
TGTGCCAGCAGCTCTACAGGGGGCCTCTACGAGCAGTACTTC
CASSSTGGLYEQYF
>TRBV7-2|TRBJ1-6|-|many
TGTGCCAGCAGTAGTGGGGGTTCTAATTCACCCCTCCACTTT
CASSSGGSNSPLHF
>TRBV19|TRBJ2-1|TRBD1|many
TGTGCCAGTAGTATAGGTTCCGGGACAGGGTCCTACAATGAGCAGTTCTTC
CASSIGSGTGSYNEQFF
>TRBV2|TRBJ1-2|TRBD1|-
TGTGCCAGCAGTCGGACAGGGGGCGGAGGCTATGGCTACACCTTC
CASSRTGGGGYGYTF
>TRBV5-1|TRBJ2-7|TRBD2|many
TGCGCCAGCAGCCTAACTGGGACTAGCGGGGCGCAGTACTTC
CASSLTGTSGAQYF
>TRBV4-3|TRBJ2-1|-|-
TGCGCCAGCAGCCTCGGACCCTACGAGCAGTTCTTC
CASSLGPYEQFF
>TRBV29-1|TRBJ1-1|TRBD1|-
TGCAGCGTTGATTGGTCGGGACAGCAGAACACTGAAGCTTTCTTT
CSVDWSGQQNTEAFF
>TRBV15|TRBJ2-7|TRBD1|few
TGTGCCACCAGCCAACCGGGACAGGGCTACGAGCAGTACTTC
CATSQPGQGYEQYF
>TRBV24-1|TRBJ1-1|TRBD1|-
TGTGCCACCAGTGATTCCCAGACAGGGGTTGGGAGCACTGAAGCTTTCTTT
CATSDSQTGVGSTEAFF
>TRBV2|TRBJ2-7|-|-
TGTGCCAGCAGTGAACGGCAGTTTAGGTCCTACGAGCAGTACTTC
CASSERQFRSYEQYF
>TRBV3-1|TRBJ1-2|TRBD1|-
TGTGCCAGCAGCCGGGGACAGGCCAACTATGGCTACACCTTC
CASSRGQANYGYTF
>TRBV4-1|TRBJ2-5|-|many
TGCGCCAGCAGCCAAGCCCTAGAGACCCAGTACTTC
CASSQALETQYF